Here is one T cell receptor (beta chain) with its context. Its antigen is unknown. This record belongs to a study of OX40 agonist ivuxolimab in advanced cancers. About the study: A diagnosis of hepatocellular carcinoma, melanoma, renal cell or head and neck cancer was present in dose-escalation patients.

Samples of blood were obtained at baseline, on cycle 4 day 1, and on cycle 7 day 1. CDR3 length: 17 residues. Germline CDR1 and CDR2: SGHTA and FQGTGA. The V end was cut by 6 bases, the J end by 0 bases, with 15 bases between. The data were produced by immunoSEQ multiplex PCR, yet TCRdb's version contains in-frame clones alone and is incomplete. The repertoire consists of tens of thousands of clones, with around 83% occurring once and the leading ten covering around 6%. The study, taken as a whole, reports: With doses of 0.1 to 3.0 mg/kg, CD4+ and CD8+ blood T cells had undergone clonal expansion by week 6.

The TCR originated in an adult with an advanced solid tumor such as melanoma, head and neck, liver or kidney cancer. The material was CD4+ or CD8+ T cells sorted from blood, obtained in a trial of the OX40 agonist ivuxolimab. The chain has TRBV7-3 and TRBJ2-6; the D gene could be TRBD1 or TRBD2 (5 bases each). In nucleotides, the CDR3 is TGTGCCAGCAGGGGGACGCGCTTTCGCTCTGGGGCCAACGTCCTGACTTTC. Its protein product is CASRGTRFRSGANVLTF.